This TCR beta chain stems from a study of CD8 T cells in Susac syndrome. CDR3 length equals 14 residues. Germline V gene lookup returns CDR1 LNHDA and CDR2 SQIVND (reference sequence). V was trimmed by 3 bases and J by 2 bases, leaving 10 bases between them. Random hexamers served to reverse transcribe about 0.45 to 1 ug RNA. Coverage of TCR beta CDR3 amplification by immunoSEQ multiplex PCR extended to 54 Vbeta and 13 Jbeta. MiXCR, applied by TCRdb to the immunoSEQ multiplex PCR reads, yields one record per CDR3 protein. The sample has 100,000 to 150,000 distinct CDR3 sequences; roughly 80% are singletons. In this sample, this clonotype turned up a few times. The multiple sclerosis controls comprised treatment-naive patients whose relapsing-remitting disease was stable or active. Bulk CD8+ and CD4+ cells came from magnetic negative isolation; CD8+ TEMRA by FACS.

The chain is built from TRBV19 and TRBJ1-1; D call uncertain. The specimen was CD8+ T cells from PBMCs. This receptor was identified in a human donor with multiple sclerosis. The CDR3 reads CASSMGLRNTEAFF. The CDR3 DNA reads TGTGCCAGTAGTATGGGTCTGAGAAACACTGAAGCTTTCTTT. The whole variable domain, filled in from reference TRBV19 and TRBJ1-1, reads DGGITQSPKYLFRKEGQNVTLSCEQNLNHDAMYWYRQDPGQGLRLIYYSQIVNDFQKGDIAEGYSVSREKKESFPLTVTSAQKNPTAFYLCASSMGLRNTEAFFGQGTRLTVV.